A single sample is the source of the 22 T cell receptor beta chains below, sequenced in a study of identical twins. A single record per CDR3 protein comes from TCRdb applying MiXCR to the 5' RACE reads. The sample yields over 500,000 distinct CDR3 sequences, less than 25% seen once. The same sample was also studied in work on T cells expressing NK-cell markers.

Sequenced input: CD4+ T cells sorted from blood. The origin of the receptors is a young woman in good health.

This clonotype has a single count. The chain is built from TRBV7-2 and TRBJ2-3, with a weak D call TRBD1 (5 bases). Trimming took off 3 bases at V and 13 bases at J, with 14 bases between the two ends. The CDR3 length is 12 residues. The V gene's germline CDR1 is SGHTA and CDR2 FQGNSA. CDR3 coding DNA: TGTGCCAGCAGCTTGCAGGGTATAAGGGAGTATTTT. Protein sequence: CASSLQGIREYF.

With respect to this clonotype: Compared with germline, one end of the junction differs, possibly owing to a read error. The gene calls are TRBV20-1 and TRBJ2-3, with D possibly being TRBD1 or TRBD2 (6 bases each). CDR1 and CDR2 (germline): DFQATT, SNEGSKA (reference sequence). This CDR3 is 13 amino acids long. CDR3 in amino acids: CSARGGLTDTQYF. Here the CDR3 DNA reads TGCAGTGCAAGAGGGGGGCTGACAGATACGCAGTATTTT.

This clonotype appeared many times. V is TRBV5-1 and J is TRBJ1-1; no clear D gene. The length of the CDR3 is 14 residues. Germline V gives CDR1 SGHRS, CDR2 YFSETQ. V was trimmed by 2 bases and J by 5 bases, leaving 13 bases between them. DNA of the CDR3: TGCGCCAGCAGCTTTATTTCTGGCGGAACTGAAGCTTTCTTT. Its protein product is CASSFISGGTEAFF.

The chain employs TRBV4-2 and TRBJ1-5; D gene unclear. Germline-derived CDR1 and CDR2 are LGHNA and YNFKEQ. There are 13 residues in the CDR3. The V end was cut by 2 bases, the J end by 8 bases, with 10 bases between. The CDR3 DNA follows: TGTGCCAGCAGCCAATTCAGGTCGGAGCCCCAGCATTTT. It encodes CASSQFRSEPQHF.

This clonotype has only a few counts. DNA of the CDR3: TGTGCCAGCAGCTTAGCTGCGGTCACCGAGCAGTACTTC. As protein: CASSLAAVTEQYF. The chain combines TRBV7-9 with TRBJ2-7; D remains unclear. The CDR3 has 13 amino acids. Trimming shortened V by 0 bases and J by 6 bases, and 9 bases separated the two germline ends. The germline CDR1 and CDR2 sequences are SEHNR and FQNEAQ (reference sequence).

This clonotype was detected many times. CDR3 DNA: TGTGCCAGCAGCCAAAGTGTTACCGGGGAGCTGTTTTTT. Protein sequence: CASSQSVTGELFF. The chain recombines TRBV3-1 with TRBJ2-2; D ambiguous. Trimming pared 2 bases from V and 5 bases from J, leaving 6 bases between. This CDR3 spans 13 amino acids. CDR1 is LGHDT, CDR2 YNNKEL, per germline (reference sequence).

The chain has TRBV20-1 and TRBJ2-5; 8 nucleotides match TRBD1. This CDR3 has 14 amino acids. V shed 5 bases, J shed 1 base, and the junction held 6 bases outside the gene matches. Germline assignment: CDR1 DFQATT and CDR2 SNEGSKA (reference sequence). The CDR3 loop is CSALQGAPQETQYF. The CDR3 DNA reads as TGCAGTGCTCTTCAGGGGGCGCCCCAAGAGACCCAGTACTTC.

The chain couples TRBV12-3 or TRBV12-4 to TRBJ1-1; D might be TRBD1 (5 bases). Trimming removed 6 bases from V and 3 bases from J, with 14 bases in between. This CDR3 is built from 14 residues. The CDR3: CASSQPQGDTEAFF. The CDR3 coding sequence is TGTGCCAGCAGCCAGCCGCAGGGTGACACTGAAGCTTTCTTT.

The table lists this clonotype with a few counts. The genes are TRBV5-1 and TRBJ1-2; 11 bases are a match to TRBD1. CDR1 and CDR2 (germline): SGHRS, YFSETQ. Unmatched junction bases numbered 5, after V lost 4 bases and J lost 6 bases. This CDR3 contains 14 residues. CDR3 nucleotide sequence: TGCGCCAGCAGCCTGGGGACAGGGGGTGATGGCTACACCTTC. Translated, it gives CASSLGTGGDGYTF.

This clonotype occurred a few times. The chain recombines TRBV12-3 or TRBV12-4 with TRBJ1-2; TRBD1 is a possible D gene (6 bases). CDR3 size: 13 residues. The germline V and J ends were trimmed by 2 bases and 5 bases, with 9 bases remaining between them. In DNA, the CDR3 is TGTGCCAGCAGTTTAACAGGGCGATATGGCTACACCTTC. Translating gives CASSLTGRYGYTF.

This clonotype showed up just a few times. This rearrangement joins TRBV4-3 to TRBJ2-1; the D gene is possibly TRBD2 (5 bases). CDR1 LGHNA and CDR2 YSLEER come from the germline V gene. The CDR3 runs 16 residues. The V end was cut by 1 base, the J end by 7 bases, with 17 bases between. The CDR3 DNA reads TGCGCCAGCAGCCAAGTTTCGGGGAGTAATGTAAATGAGCAGTTCTTC. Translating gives CASSQVSGSNVNEQFF.

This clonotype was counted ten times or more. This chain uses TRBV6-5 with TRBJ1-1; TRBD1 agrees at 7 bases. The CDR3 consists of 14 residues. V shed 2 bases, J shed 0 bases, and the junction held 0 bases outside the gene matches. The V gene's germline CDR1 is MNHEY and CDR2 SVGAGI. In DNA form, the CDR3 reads TGTGCCAGCAGTTACGACAGGGTGAACACTGAAGCTTTCTTT. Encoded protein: CASSYDRVNTEAFF.

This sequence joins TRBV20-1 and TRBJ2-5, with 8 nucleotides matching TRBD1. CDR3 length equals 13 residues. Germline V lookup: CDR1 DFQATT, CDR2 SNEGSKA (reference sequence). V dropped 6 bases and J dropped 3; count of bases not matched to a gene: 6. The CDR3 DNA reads TGCAGTGCGAGGGACAGGACGAAAGAGACCCAGTACTTC. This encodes CSARDRTKETQYF.

CDR3: CASSPGGYENIQYF. CDR3 nucleotide sequence: TGCGCCAGCAGCCCAGGAGGGTACGAAAACATTCAGTACTTC. V and J are TRBV4-1 and TRBJ2-4, with a weak D call TRBD2 (6 bases). Germline V lookup: CDR1 MGHRA, CDR2 YSYEKL. This CDR3 is 14 amino acids long. Trimming removed 4 bases from V and 5 bases from J, with 12 bases in between.

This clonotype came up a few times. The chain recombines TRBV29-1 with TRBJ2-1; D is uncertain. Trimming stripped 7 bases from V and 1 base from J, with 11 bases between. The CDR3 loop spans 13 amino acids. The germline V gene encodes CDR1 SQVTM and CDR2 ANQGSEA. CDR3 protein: CSERTSSYNEQFF. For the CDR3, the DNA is TGCAGCGAGAGGACCTCTTCCTACAATGAGCAGTTCTTC.

The CDR3 protein is CASAPGALNTEAFF. Here the CDR3 DNA reads TGCGCCAGCGCCCCCGGGGCCTTGAACACTGAAGCTTTCTTT. The genes are TRBV10-1 and TRBJ1-1; tentative D call: TRBD1 (5 bases). The CDR3 loop spans 14 amino acids. The V gene lost 8 bases and the J gene lost 0 bases, with 13 bases spanning the gap. Germline V gene data show CDR1 as WNHNN and CDR2 as SYGVQD (reference sequence).

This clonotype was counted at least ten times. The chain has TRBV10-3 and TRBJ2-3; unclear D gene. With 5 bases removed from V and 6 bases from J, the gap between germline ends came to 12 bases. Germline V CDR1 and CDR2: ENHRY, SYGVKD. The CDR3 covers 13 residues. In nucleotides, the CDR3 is TGTGCCATCAGTTTTGGACCCGCGGATACGCAGTATTTT. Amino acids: CAISFGPADTQYF.

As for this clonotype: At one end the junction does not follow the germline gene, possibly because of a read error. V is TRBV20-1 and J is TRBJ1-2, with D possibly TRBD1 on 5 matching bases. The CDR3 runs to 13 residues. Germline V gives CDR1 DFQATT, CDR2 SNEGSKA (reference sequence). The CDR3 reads CSARGETNYGYTF. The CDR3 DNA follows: TGCAGTGCAAGAGGGGAAACTAACTATGGCTACACCTTC.

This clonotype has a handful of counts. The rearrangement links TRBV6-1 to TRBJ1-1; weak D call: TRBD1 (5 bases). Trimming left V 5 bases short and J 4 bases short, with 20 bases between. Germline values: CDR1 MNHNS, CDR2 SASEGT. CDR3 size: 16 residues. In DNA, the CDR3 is TGTGCCAGCAGTAAAGGGACCCCAAGGGTGACCACTGAAGCTTTCTTT. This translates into CASSKGTPRVTTEAFF.

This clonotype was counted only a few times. The CDR3 reads CASHEDANTGELFF. The CDR3 nucleotides are TGTGCCAGCCATGAGGACGCGAACACCGGGGAGCTGTTTTTT. This chain joins TRBV18 and TRBJ2-2; unclear D gene. The germline V and J ends were trimmed by 8 bases and 0 bases, with 10 bases remaining between them. This CDR3 spans 14 amino acids. From germline, CDR1 is KGHSH and CDR2 LQKENI.

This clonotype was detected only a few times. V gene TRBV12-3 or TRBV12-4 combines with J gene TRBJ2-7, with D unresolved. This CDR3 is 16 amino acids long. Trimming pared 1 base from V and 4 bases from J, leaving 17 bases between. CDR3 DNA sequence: TGTGCCAGCAGTTTAGTGTCCGCCCCGGCTTCGTACGAGCAGTACTTC. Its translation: CASSLVSAPASYEQYF.

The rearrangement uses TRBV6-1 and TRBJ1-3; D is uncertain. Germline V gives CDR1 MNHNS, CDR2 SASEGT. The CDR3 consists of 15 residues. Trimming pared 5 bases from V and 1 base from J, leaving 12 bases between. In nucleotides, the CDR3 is TGTGCCAGCAGTCAGGACCGAATATCTGGAAACACCATATATTTT. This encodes CASSQDRISGNTIYF.